Presented here are 16 T cell receptor beta chains from one specimen sequenced in a study of T-cell memory formation after mild COVID-19. TCRdb itself ran the 5' RACE reads through MiXCR, one entry per CDR3 protein. Seen here are 92,000 or so distinct CDR3 sequences, less than 15% observed once, and the top ten hold about 28%. Sequencing used PBMCs or a T cell subset sorted from them (not recorded which). These receptors were taken from an adult woman who had mild COVID-19 (a few samples of this study predate the infection). Cell type and time point are not known.

This clonotype has more than one count but fewer than ten. The CDR3 nucleotides are TGCGCCAGCAGGCCGGGACTAGCGGGGGCGTACGAGCAGTACTTC. It translates to CASRPGLAGAYEQYF. The chain couples TRBV5-1 to TRBJ2-7; 14 bases match TRBD2. The junction had 5 bases not matched to a gene; V was cut back by 5 bases and J by 4 bases. The CDR3 sequence is 15 residues long. The V gene's germline CDR1 is SGHRS and CDR2 YFSETQ.

The rearrangement joins TRBV3-1 to TRBJ2-7, with D possibly TRBD2 on 5 matching bases. The germline V gene has CDR1 LGHDT and CDR2 YNNKEL (reference sequence). CDR3 length: 10 residues. V was trimmed by 10 bases and J by 3 bases, leaving 7 bases between them. CDR3 in amino acids: CANDYYEQYF. The CDR3 DNA reads TGTGCCAACGACTACTACGAGCAGTACTTC.

The sample holds many counts of this clonotype. The gene calls are TRBV7-6 and TRBJ1-4, with 8 positions matching TRBD1. This CDR3 is built from 14 residues. The trim removed 8 bases at V and 4 bases at J, leaving 6 bases unmatched. The germline CDR1 and CDR2 sequences are SGHVS and FNYEAQ. Here the CDR3 reads CASGGQGFNEKLFF. The CDR3 coding sequence is TGTGCCAGCGGCGGACAGGGATTTAATGAAAAACTGTTTTTT. Variable domain in full (rest from reference TRBV7-6 and TRBJ1-4): GAGVSQSPRYKVTKRGQDVALRCDPISGHVSLYWYRQALGQGPEFLTYFNYEAQQDKSGLPNDRFSAERPEGSISTLTIQRTEQRDSAMYRCASGGQGFNEKLFFGSGTQLSVL.

This clonotype has just a few counts. The chain combines TRBV7-9 with TRBJ1-2, with no clear D. Germline values: CDR1 SEHNR, CDR2 FQNEAQ (reference sequence). Trimming removed 10 bases at V and 7 bases at J, with 16 bases between. The length of the CDR3 is 12 residues. The CDR3 DNA follows: TGTGCCATAAACCGGGAATCTGGTGGCTACACCTTC. Its protein product is CAINRESGGYTF.

The chain's CDR3 is CASSDRDEYNEQFF. The CDR3 DNA sequence: TGTGCCAGCTCTGACAGGGATGAATACAATGAGCAGTTCTTC. The genes are TRBV4-2 and TRBJ2-1; TRBD1 agrees at 7 bases. Looked up from germline, CDR1 is LGHNA and CDR2 is YNFKEQ. V was pared by 8 bases and J by 4 bases, with 8 bases of the junction left unmatched. The length of the CDR3 is 14 residues.

The gene calls are TRBV4-1 and TRBJ1-2; the D gene is possibly TRBD1 (6 bases). This CDR3 spans 12 amino acids. Germline V gene data show CDR1 as MGHRA and CDR2 as YSYEKL. V was clipped by 3 bases and J by 10 bases, with 12 bases between them. CDR3 DNA: TGCGCCAGCAGCCAGTACCACAGGGTCTACACCTTC. This codes for CASSQYHRVYTF.

The chain recombines TRBV7-6 with TRBJ2-5; no firm D call. Germline values: CDR1 SGHVS, CDR2 FNYEAQ. The CDR3 covers 12 residues. Trimming stripped 5 bases from V and 5 bases from J, with 9 bases between. The DNA for the CDR3 is TGTGCCAGCAGCGTCATTTCGGAGACCCAGTACTTC. Amino acids: CASSVISETQYF.

The chain couples TRBV5-4 to TRBJ2-1; D is unclear. The CDR3 is 9 amino acids. Germline CDR1 reads SGHNT; CDR2 reads YYREEE (reference sequence). Trimming took 10 bases from V and 9 from J, leaving 8 bases between them. CDR3 sequence (DNA): TGTGCCGGCGACGGTGAGCAGTTCTTC. This sequence encodes CAGDGEQFF.

This clonotype was recorded once. The CDR3 coding sequence is TGCGCCAGCAGCTTCAGCGGAGATGGGTCCTACGAGCAGTACTTC. Translated, it gives CASSFSGDGSYEQYF. J is TRBJ2-7 and V is TRBV5-1, with D tentatively TRBD2 (5 bases). In germline, CDR1 is SGHRS, CDR2 YFSETQ. Trimming shortened V by 2 bases and J by 1 base, and 13 bases separated the two germline ends. This CDR3 has 15 amino acids.

J is TRBJ2-1 and V is TRBV29-1, with TRBD2 identical over 11 bases. Trimming took 7 bases from V and 4 from J; bases not matched to a gene: 6. The CDR3 consists of 14 residues. Germline V gene sequence: CDR1 SQVTM, CDR2 ANQGSEA. This chain's CDR3 is CSGRGLAEYNEQFF. CDR3 nucleotides: TGCAGCGGCAGGGGACTAGCGGAGTACAATGAGCAGTTCTTC.

The V call is TRBV7-3, the J call TRBJ2-1; D possibly corresponds to TRBD2 (7 bases). This CDR3 region has 18 residues. The V and J ends lost 3 bases and 1 base respectively, with 19 bases between them. The V gene's germline CDR1 is SGHTA and CDR2 FQGTGA. The CDR3 spells CASSFGGRGLESYNEQFF. The CDR3 region has the DNA TGTGCCAGCAGCTTTGGGGGGCGCGGACTAGAATCCTACAATGAGCAGTTCTTC.

This chain links TRBV20-1 with TRBJ2-3; TRBD2 aligns across 12 bases. The J segment lost 3 bases and the V segment lost 4 bases, leaving 11 bases of the junction unmatched. The CDR3 length is 17 residues. Germline CDR1 reads DFQATT; CDR2 reads SNEGSKA (reference sequence). This chain's CDR3 is CSANHPALAGGTDTQYF. The CDR3 coding sequence is TGCAGTGCTAACCACCCTGCCCTAGCGGGAGGGACAGATACGCAGTATTTT.

This clonotype has more than one count but fewer than ten. The CDR3 nucleotides are TGCAGCGTCATTACTAGCGCCGAGCGTATCGGGGAGCTGTTTTTT. Translating it yields CSVITSAERIGELFF. The chain links TRBV29-1 to TRBJ2-2; the match to TRBD2 covers 7 bases. Germline assignment: CDR1 SQVTM and CDR2 ANQGSEA. The CDR3 length is 15 residues. The J segment lost 7 bases and the V segment lost 6 bases, leaving 14 bases of the junction unmatched.

In this sample, this clonotype turned up many times. This chain links TRBV7-9 with TRBJ2-1; D gene uncertain. The CDR3 length is 13 residues. From germline, CDR1 is SEHNR and CDR2 FQNEAQ (reference sequence). The germline V and J ends were trimmed by 2 bases and 5 bases, with 7 bases remaining between them. The CDR3 DNA follows: TGTGCCAGCAGCTTACCCCCGGACAATGAGCAGTTCTTC. Residues: CASSLPPDNEQFF.

CDR3 residues: CATSRGDKPSYEQYF. The CDR3 DNA follows: TGTGCCACCAGCCGGGGGGACAAGCCCTCCTACGAGCAGTACTTC. The chain employs TRBV15 and TRBJ2-7; possible D gene TRBD2, 7 bases. Germline CDR1 reads LNHNV; CDR2 reads YYDKDF (reference sequence). Trimming pared 5 bases from V and 0 bases from J, leaving 14 bases between. The CDR3 is made up of 15 amino acids.

Concerning this clonotype itself: One end of the junction fails to match germline, which may point to a read error. This chain joins TRBV27 and TRBJ1-2, with D possibly being TRBD1 (5 bases). This CDR3 is 14 amino acids long. CDR1 and CDR2 (germline): MNHEY, SMNVEV (reference sequence). DNA for the CDR3: TGTGCAAGCAGCCTCCTTGGCAGGGACTATGGCTACACCTTC. Amino acids: CASSLLGRDYGYTF.